This T cell receptor beta chain was obtained from a study of blood T cell repertoires in COVID-19. On the study more broadly: PBMCs, B-cell-depleted T cells, or T cells were the source of the cDNA or gDNA that made up the material.

Original data processing: Estimation of nucleated cell counts relied on the amplification of reference gene primers. The method was immunoSEQ multiplex PCR; TCRdb's version includes in-frame clones alone and lacks a portion of them. That table is the source of V, J and clone size, and D and trimming were worked out from the DNA. The sample shows a few hundred thousand clones, 70% to 90% of them seen only once. Those enrolled, adults aged roughly 18 to 89 years, came from roughly 23 US areas. Donors in Cohort 3 counted as recovered after two negative PCRs, clearance, or symptom resolution. Germline V gene data show CDR1 as LGHNA and CDR2 as YNFKEQ. The V segment lost 7 bases and the J segment 4 bases; nucleotides outside the gene matches: 13. This CDR3 has 16 residues.

The chain carries TRBV4-2 and TRBJ1-2; 9 bases are a match to TRBD1. The source material was PBMCs or T cells enriched from blood (not recorded which). This TCR was sampled from a woman aged 18-29 years who had recovered from COVID-19. CDR3 protein: CASTNSEQGALYGYTF. CDR3 nucleotides: TGTGCCAGCACCAACTCGGAACAGGGGGCCCTCTATGGCTACACCTTC.